The 14 T cell receptor beta chains reported below all come from one sample, sequenced in a study of shared clonotypes between healthy human individuals. The data were produced by immunoSEQ multiplex PCR, yet TCRdb's version contains in-frame clones alone and is incomplete. The sample contains roughly 2,500,000 clones, roughly 93% of which appear only once. What was sequenced was naive CD4+ T cells from PBMCs. As to subset: CD45RA+ positively selected. The receptor set was obtained from a man younger than 30 in good health. Some clones in this sample may be carry-over from other donors' samples.

CDR3 DNA: TGTGCCAGACTACCCCCAGGGGGACAGAAGTCTAACTATGGCTACACCTTC. Translated: CARLPPGGQKSNYGYTF. The gene calls are TRBV9 and TRBJ1-2, with 7 bases that match TRBD1. Per germline, CDR1 SGDLS and CDR2 YYNGEE. V was pared by 8 bases and J by 0 bases, with 16 bases of the junction left unmatched. The CDR3 contains 17 residues.

As to this clone: The sample contains more than one DNA sequence encoding this CDR3. CDR3 nucleotides: TGTGCCAGCAGCTTAGGGGGAGGGGCCTACGAGCAGTACTTC. This sequence encodes CASSLGGGAYEQYF. This rearrangement joins TRBV7-9 to TRBJ2-7; TRBD2 matches at 7 bases. CDR3 length equals 14 residues. CDR1 SEHNR and CDR2 FQNEAQ come from the germline V gene (reference sequence). V gave up 1 base and J gave up 2 bases; unmatched junction bases: 2. The full variable domain, its missing parts supplied by reference TRBV7-9 and TRBJ2-7, is DTGVSQNPRHKITKRGQNVTFRCDPISEHNRLYWYRQTLGQGPEFLTYFQNEAQLEKSRLLSDRFSAERPKGSFSTLEIQRTEQGDSAMYLCASSLGGGAYEQYFGPGTRLTVT.

V and J are TRBV28 and TRBJ2-7, with D unclear. The V end lost 8 bases, the J end lost 3 bases, and 17 bases lay between the germline ends. Germline CDR1 is MDHEN and CDR2 is SYDVKM. The CDR3 runs to 14 residues. CDR3 nucleotide sequence: TGTGCCAGCTGCTTGGAGCCCAGCATCTACGAGCAGTACTTC. This translates into CASCLEPSIYEQYF. Variable domain in full (rest from reference TRBV28 and TRBJ2-7): DVKVTQSSRYLVKRTGEKVFLECVQDMDHENMFWYRQDPGLGLRLIYFSYDVKMKEKGDIPEGYSVSREKKERFSLILESASTNQTSMYLCASCLEPSIYEQYFGPGTRLTVT.

The chain has TRBV30 and TRBJ2-7; tentatively, D is TRBD2 (6 bases). The ends were cut back, 3 bases at V and 7 bases at J, with 22 bases in the middle. Germline-derived CDR1 and CDR2 are GTSNPN and SVGIG (reference sequence). The CDR3 has 15 residues. CDR3 nucleotide sequence: TGTGCCTGGAGGCCCATCAGGCAGGGAGGAGGTGAGCAGTACTTC. Its translation: CAWRPIRQGGGEQYF.

As concerns this clone: Other nucleotide sequences from this sample produce the same CDR3. The CDR3 DNA is TGTGCCAGCAGCTTAGGAAGCTACAATGAGCAGTTCTTC. Translating it yields CASSLGSYNEQFF. The V call is TRBV7-3, the J call TRBJ2-1; D is unclear. The length of the CDR3 is 13 residues. Germline CDR1 SGHTA, CDR2 FQGTGA. Trimming pared 2 bases from V and 3 bases from J, leaving 5 bases between.

This clone has just one count. The chain recombines TRBV7-8 with TRBJ2-7, with 10 bases identical to TRBD2. The CDR3 spans 15 residues. The germline V gene encodes CDR1 SGHVS and CDR2 FQNEAQ. Trimming cost V 5 bases and J 6 bases; bases outside gene matches: 10. CDR3 region: CASSHELLAGAEQYF. In DNA, the CDR3 is TGTGCCAGCAGCCACGAACTGCTAGCGGGAGCCGAGCAGTACTTC.

The chain employs TRBV9 and TRBJ2-3; weak D call: TRBD2 (6 bases). The germline V gene encodes CDR1 SGDLS and CDR2 YYNGEE. V was cut by 0 bases and J by 3 bases, with 14 bases left in between. This CDR3 comprises 16 residues. CDR3: CASSVGRAQSTDTQYF. The CDR3 nucleotides read TGTGCCAGCAGCGTAGGGAGGGCCCAATCAACAGATACGCAGTATTTT.

V is TRBV5-4 and J is TRBJ2-5; tentatively, D is TRBD2 (6 bases). The germline V and J ends were trimmed by 4 bases and 5 bases, with 18 bases remaining between them. The CDR3 runs to 15 residues. From germline, CDR1 is SGHNT and CDR2 YYREEE (reference sequence). CDR3 residues: CASSRGAPSRETQYF. DNA for the CDR3: TGTGCCAGCAGCCGCGGGGCCCCCAGTCGGGAGACCCAGTACTTC. Full variable domain (outside the CDR3, taken from reference TRBV5-4 and TRBJ2-5): ETGVTQSPTHLIKTRGQQVTLRCSSQSGHNTVSWYQQALGQGPQFIFQYYREEENGRGNFPPRFSGLQFPNYSSELNVNALELDDSALYLCASSRGAPSRETQYFGPGTRLLVL.

Written as DNA, the CDR3 is TGTGCCAGCAGCCTCCGCTCGAACACAGATACGCAGTATTTT. Translation gives CASSLRSNTDTQYF. The chain carries TRBV11-2 and TRBJ2-3; the D is unclear. There are 14 residues in the CDR3. Germline CDR1 SGHAT, CDR2 FQNNGV. V was clipped by 5 bases and J by 2 bases, with 11 bases between them.

V gene TRBV29-1 combines with J gene TRBJ1-2; D is undetermined. CDR3 size: 13 residues. Germline-derived CDR1 and CDR2 are SQVTM and ANQGSEA. Trimming cost V 2 bases and J 3 bases, with 10 bases left between them. The CDR3 DNA reads as TGCAGCGTTGAACCCCGGGGATACTATGGCTACACCTTC. Its translation is CSVEPRGYYGYTF.

This chain connects TRBV5-8 to TRBJ1-1, with D maybe TRBD1 (5 bases). CDR1 is SGHTS and CDR2 is YDEGEE in the germline V gene. CDR3 length: 15 amino acids. V was clipped by 4 bases and J by 3 bases, with 16 bases between them. CDR3 sequence: CASSLDARGHTEAFF. The CDR3 nucleotides are TGTGCCAGCAGCCTTGACGCGAGGGGCCACACTGAAGCTTTCTTT.

The CDR3 DNA reads as TGTGCCAGCACCTATACTAGCGGGAGCTACAATGAGCAGTTCTTC. Protein: CASTYTSGSYNEQFF. This rearrangement joins TRBV5-8 to TRBJ2-1; 11 bases line up with TRBD2. The CDR3 extends over 15 amino acids. From germline, CDR1 is SGHTS and CDR2 YDEGEE. J gave up 3 bases and V 6 bases, and 5 bases lay outside the gene matches.

The chain recombines TRBV4-3 with TRBJ2-1, with 8 nucleotides matching TRBD2. CDR1 and CDR2 from the germline V gene are LGHNA and YSLEER. The CDR3 sequence is 17 residues long. V was pared by 3 bases and J by 1 base, with 8 bases of the junction left unmatched. For the CDR3, the DNA is TGCGCCAGCAGCCAGGCAGCCAGCGGGGGATCCTACAATGAGCAGTTCTTC. It is translated as CASSQAASGGSYNEQFF.

The chain joins TRBV5-1 to TRBJ2-1; D call uncertain. This CDR3 is 14 amino acids long. The V gene's germline CDR1 is SGHRS and CDR2 YFSETQ. The V and J ends lost 0 bases and 5 bases respectively, with 9 bases between them. The CDR3 DNA sequence: TGCGCCAGCAGCTTGGTTCGAACCGACAATGAGCAGTTCTTC. It translates to CASSLVRTDNEQFF.